This T cell receptor (beta chain) was recorded in a study of shared clonotypes between healthy human individuals. Across the study: The study drew on two women and three men aged 18 to 49 as donors. Study outcomes and limitations: The donor pool, a small one, limited the genetic and exposure-history diversity represented.

The authors ran the assay at deep level. Sequencing of unsorted PBMC DNA was carried out using ten immunoSEQ deep assay plates. Generated by immunoSEQ multiplex PCR, the TCRdb table keeps only in-frame clones and is missing some. The sample has hundreds of thousands of clones; around 75% are singletons. The V end lost 7 bases, the J end lost 4 bases, and 19 bases lay between the germline ends. From germline, CDR1 is MDHEN and CDR2 SYDVKM. The CDR3 is 16 amino acids. Remarks on this clone: Its antigen is still unknown.

This clonotype was obtained from a woman between 40 and 50 years old in good health. Some clones in this sample may be carry-over from other donors' samples. The rearrangement joins TRBV28 to TRBJ1-4; D possibly corresponds to TRBD1 (5 bases). Sequencing used PBMCs. CDR3 protein: CASTPLPGQNNEKLFF. The CDR3 DNA reads TGTGCCAGCACTCCTCTTCCGGGGCAAAATAATGAAAAACTGTTTTTT. Combining the CDR3 with reference TRBV28 and TRBJ1-4 gives the whole variable domain DVKVTQSSRYLVKRTGEKVFLECVQDMDHENMFWYRQDPGLGLRLIYFSYDVKMKEKGDIPEGYSVSREKKERFSLILESASTNQTSMYLCASTPLPGQNNEKLFFGSGTQLSVL.